This entry describes one T cell receptor (beta chain). No antigen is known for it. This entry comes from a study of cytomegalovirus exposure and HLA in healthy donors. General study points: The study assumed roughly uniform donor sequencing depth for presence/absence analyses.

The study ran its PCR with 60 Vbeta and 13 Jbeta primers. Sequenced by immunoSEQ multiplex PCR; TCRdb stores in-frame clones only, minus some. The top ten hold roughly 2.8% of the sample, which has roughly 100,000 clones, 65% to 75% seen once. The receptor comes from a female donor in good health and CMV-seronegative. The sequenced sample consisted of PBMCs.

The CDR3 sequence is CSVSLQGARETQYF. The CDR3 nucleotides read TGCAGCGTCAGCCTACAGGGGGCGCGTGAGACCCAGTACTTC. The chain couples TRBV29-1 to TRBJ2-5, with 9 bases aligning to TRBD1. J gave up 5 bases and V 6 bases, and 10 bases lay outside the gene matches. The CDR3 runs 14 residues. Germline loops: CDR1 SQVTM, CDR2 ANQGSEA.